These T cell receptor beta chains were read from a single sample in a study of blood T cell repertoires in COVID-19. Data came from immunoSEQ multiplex PCR; TCRdb stores just in-frame clones and leaves some out. The sample has 140,000 to 150,000 clones, roughly 80% seen once. Sequenced input: peripheral blood. Source of these receptors: a human donor with acute or convalescent COVID-19. The donor label of this sample is uncertain. Each CDR3 is given with its conserved first and last residue. The D gene is left open where the match is weak. Clone size is shown for a subset of rows, as once, few, many or a class of expanded clone.

j_call,d_call,clone_size,v_call,cdr3_aa,cdr3_nt
TRBJ1-2,TRBD1,once,TRBV13,CASTTLGTAPYYGYTF,TGTGCCAGCACCACTTTAGGGACAGCCCCATACTATGGCTACACCTTC
TRBJ1-4,NA,NA,TRBV2,CASRAGNFDQEKLFF,TGTGCCAGCAGGGCAGGAAATTTCGATCAGGAAAAACTGTTTTTT
TRBJ1-1,TRBD1,once,TRBV30,CAWRPGQVNTEAFF,TGTGCCTGGAGGCCGGGACAGGTGAACACTGAAGCTTTCTTT
TRBJ2-1,NA,few,TRBV20-1,CSADRDNEQFF,TGCAGTGCCGACAGAGACAATGAGCAGTTCTTC
TRBJ1-2,NA,NA,TRBV6-5,CASSYGGPLGGYTF,TGTGCCAGCAGTTACGGAGGCCCCCTGGGAGGCTACACCTTC
TRBJ1-2,NA,few,TRBV7-9,CASSLGLPDGYTF,TGTGCCAGCAGCTTAGGATTACCGGATGGCTACACCTTC
TRBJ1-1,NA,NA,TRBV4-2,CASSLGGAEAFF,TGTGCCAGCAGCCTCGGGGGGGCTGAAGCTTTCTTT
TRBJ2-7,TRBD2,NA,TRBV9,CASSPTLAGGYEQYF,TGTGCCAGCAGCCCAACGCTAGCGGGGGGCTACGAGCAGTACTTC
TRBJ1-1,NA,NA,TRBV30,CAWNPAVNTEAFF,TGTGCCTGGAACCCCGCGGTGAACACTGAAGCTTTCTTT
TRBJ1-2,NA,NA,TRBV7-2,CASSLLTAYGYTF,TGTGCCAGCAGCTTACTGACAGCCTATGGCTACACCTTC
TRBJ1-6,NA,NA,TRBV7-2,CASSLVGQGNDNSPLHF,TGTGCCAGCAGCTTAGTAGGGCAGGGAAATGACAATTCACCCCTCCACTTT
TRBJ1-2,TRBD1,NA,TRBV19,CASSSGQVNGYTF,TGTGCCAGTAGTTCAGGACAGGTCAATGGCTACACCTTC
TRBJ2-7,TRBD1,NA,TRBV3-1/TRBV3-2,CASSQGEGAIYEQYF,TGTGCCAGCAGCCAAGGCGAGGGGGCCATCTACGAGCAGTACTTC
TRBJ2-5,NA,NA,TRBV5-5,CASSPGGHEETQYF,TGTGCCAGCAGCCCCGGGGGGCACGAAGAGACCCAGTACTTC
TRBJ1-1,NA,NA,TRBV7-9,CASSLVVQGAVGEAFF,TGTGCCAGCAGCTTAGTGGTACAAGGGGCCGTCGGAGAAGCTTTCTTT
TRBJ2-1,TRBD1,NA,TRBV27,CASSPLTGYSYNEQFF,TGTGCCAGCAGTCCCTTGACAGGGTACTCTTACAATGAGCAGTTCTTC
TRBJ1-2,NA,few,TRBV23-1,CASSQSGRAWGYTF,TGCGCCAGCAGTCAATCGGGCAGGGCGTGGGGCTACACCTTC
TRBJ2-1,TRBD1,NA,TRBV5-6,CASSPRDRDHNEQFF,TGTGCCAGCAGCCCCCGGGACAGGGACCACAATGAGCAGTTCTTC
TRBJ1-4,NA,NA,TRBV18,CASSPQSGKTNEKLFF,TGTGCCAGCTCACCCCAGAGCGGGAAAACTAATGAAAAACTGTTTTTT
TRBJ1-4,NA,NA,TRBV15,CATSRPREKLFF,TGTGCCACCAGCAGACCTAGAGAAAAACTGTTTTTT
TRBJ2-6,NA,NA,TRBV10-2,CATLWTGNSGANVLTF,TGCGCCACGCTCTGGACCGGGAACTCTGGGGCCAACGTCCTGACTTTC
TRBJ2-1,TRBD2,NA,TRBV6-6,CASSWLTSGGSNEQFF,TGTGCCAGCAGTTGGCTCACTAGCGGGGGAAGTAATGAGCAGTTCTTC
TRBJ2-2,TRBD2,few,TRBV12-3/TRBV12-4,CASSQGGVGELFF,TGTGCCAGCAGTCAGGGAGGGGTCGGGGAGCTGTTTTTT
TRBJ2-5,NA,NA,TRBV4-2,CASSPFDTQETQYF,TGTGCCAGCAGCCCCTTCGACACCCAAGAGACCCAGTACTTC
TRBJ1-1,NA,NA,TRBV5-4,CASSSQVENTEAFF,TGTGCCAGCAGCTCACAGGTGGAGAACACTGAAGCTTTCTTT
TRBJ1-5,NA,few,TRBV19,CASSIVGGGQPQHF,TGTGCCAGTAGTATAGTGGGAGGTGGACAGCCCCAGCATTTT
TRBJ2-1,TRBD2,NA,TRBV7-6,CASSSFSGGGPDEQFF,TGTGCCAGCAGCTCCTTTAGCGGGGGAGGTCCCGATGAGCAGTTCTTC
TRBJ1-1,NA,NA,TRBV24-1,CATSDSPRAGETEAFF,TGTGCCACCAGTGATTCTCCAAGGGCCGGGGAAACTGAAGCTTTCTTT
TRBJ2-1,TRBD2,NA,TRBV14,CASSFLGGSYNEQFF,TGTGCCAGCAGCTTTCTGGGGGGGTCCTACAATGAGCAGTTCTTC
TRBJ2-2,NA,NA,TRBV19,CASRGLGVTGELFF,TGTGCCAGTCGGGGTTTAGGAGTCACCGGGGAGCTGTTTTTT
TRBJ1-1,NA,NA,TRBV5-1,CASSNRYWENTEAFF,TGCGCCAGCAGCAACAGGTATTGGGAGAACACTGAAGCTTTCTTT
TRBJ1-2,TRBD1,NA,TRBV2,CASSVGQGDGYTF,TGTGCCAGCAGTGTTGGACAGGGGGATGGCTACACCTTC
TRBJ2-7,NA,NA,TRBV18,CASSGQTYEQYF,TGTGCCAGCTCAGGACAGACCTACGAGCAGTACTTC
TRBJ2-1,TRBD2,NA,TRBV5-1,CASSPGTSPTYNEQFF,TGCGCCAGCAGCCCCGGGACTAGCCCTACCTACAATGAGCAGTTCTTC
TRBJ1-2,NA,NA,TRBV29-1,CSVHQGLGGGYTF,TGCAGCGTCCACCAGGGTCTTGGCGGCGGCTACACCTTC
TRBJ1-5,TRBD1,few,TRBV7-9,CASSLGTGGAQPQHF,TGTGCCAGCAGCTTAGGGACAGGGGGCGCGCAGCCCCAGCATTTT
TRBJ1-2,NA,few,TRBV13,CASSLAQGYSGGYTF,TGTGCCAGCAGCCTCGCCCAGGGCTATTCAGGTGGCTACACCTTC
TRBJ1-1,TRBD1,NA,TRBV10-3,CAIKQGAVTEAFF,TGTGCCATAAAACAGGGGGCGGTCACTGAAGCTTTCTTT
TRBJ1-5,TRBD1,NA,TRBV19,CASEVVGQGNQPQHF,TGTGCCAGTGAGGTTGTGGGACAGGGGAATCAGCCCCAGCATTTT
TRBJ1-5,TRBD1,NA,TRBV4-1,CASSQTTGIRPQHF,TGCGCCAGCAGCCAGACGACAGGGATCCGGCCCCAGCATTTT
TRBJ2-3,TRBD2,NA,TRBV24-1,CATSDFERGGLTDTQYF,TGTGCCACCAGTGATTTTGAGCGGGGGGGCCTTACAGATACGCAGTATTTT
TRBJ2-1,TRBD2,NA,TRBV10-3,CAISGGLAGGVEQFF,TGTGCCATCAGTGGAGGACTAGCGGGGGGAGTGGAGCAGTTCTTC
TRBJ2-1,TRBD1,NA,TRBV18,CASSPQGQSNEQFF,TGTGCCAGCTCACCACAGGGACAGAGCAATGAGCAGTTCTTC
TRBJ2-3,TRBD1,NA,TRBV6-5,CASTTGQAPPDTQYF,TGTGCCAGCACTACCGGACAGGCTCCCCCAGATACGCAGTATTTT
TRBJ1-4,NA,NA,TRBV5-1,CASSDWSSGEKLFF,TGCGCCAGCAGCGACTGGTCCTCGGGGGAAAAACTGTTTTTT
TRBJ1-2,TRBD1,few,TRBV19,CASSNGQAGSYGYTF,TGTGCCAGTAGTAACGGACAGGCAGGAAGCTATGGCTACACCTTC
TRBJ1-2,NA,NA,TRBV29-1,CSVDGWHGYTF,TGCAGCGTTGATGGTTGGCATGGCTACACCTTC
TRBJ2-4,NA,NA,TRBV11-2,CASSSREAKNIQYF,TGTGCCAGCAGCTCTCGGGAGGCCAAAAACATTCAGTACTTC
TRBJ2-6,NA,NA,TRBV5-1,CASNPTGRANVLTF,TGCGCCAGCAACCCGACAGGCCGGGCCAACGTCCTGACTTTC
TRBJ1-2,TRBD1,many,TRBV2,CASIPTGFSGYGYTF,TGTGCCAGCATCCCGACAGGGTTCTCGGGCTATGGCTACACCTTC